This T cell receptor (beta chain) was recorded in a study of tumor and adjacent non-tumor tissue in lung cancer (dated by TCRdb to about 2018). Some background on the complete study: Of the cohort, around eleven patients had adenocarcinoma, 2 had squamous cell carcinoma and 1 had small cell lung cancer. Sequencing produced more than 100,000,000 productive TCRbeta reads in total, an average of about 4.2 million reads per sample. Using bulk TCRbeta repertoires from over twelve lung cancer patients, the study set lung tumor tissue side by side with matched distant non-tumor lung tissue. For each patient, one tumor sample and one normal lung sample were taken, giving thirty paired specimens that underwent TCRbeta CDR3 sequencing. Ages among the roughly 15 patients ranged from roughly 31 to 76 years, there were around 10 men and 5 women, and disease was at TNM stage I to III.

A note on this clonotype: The antigen it recognizes is unknown. Base qualities were left out, and no much larger clone turns up one base away.

Summary of the overall study and its limitations: The sequencing platform is not named in the methods, and unique molecular identifiers are not mentioned. Significantly higher TCR diversity (inverse Simpson) was observed in tumor tissue than in normal lung tissue (around 460 vs 160, P = 0.0075, Mann-Whitney U test). TCR diversity was significantly higher in younger patients, and greater tumor TCR diversity was associated with shorter overall survival and shorter disease-free survival. With only about 16 patients in the cohort, the authors noted that larger samples and more detailed clinical data are needed. A significantly larger cumulative share of the repertoire was made up by the top 100 clones in normal lung than in tumor tissue. Peripheral blood was not sequenced, so blood TCRbeta repertoires were not examined in the lung cancer patients of the study.

The germline V gene gives CDR1 as MNHNS and CDR2 as SASEGT. The CDR3 has 13 amino acids, counting the end cysteine and phenylalanine. CDR3 DNA is the only sequence kept; it has 39 bases, read in frame from the first base. Bulk unsorted tissue served as the source for RNA extraction, and RNA quality was assessed using a NanoDrop ND-1000 and an Agilent 2100. For the normal lung samples, distant non-tumor tissue was collected more than 3 cm away from the tumor edge. Donors were newly diagnosed lung cancer patients admitted for thoracic surgery in China between August and November 2014, without prior chemotherapy. Anyone who had undergone radiotherapy or chemotherapy before, or who had another cancer at the same time, was left out of the study. Pieces of surgical tissue measuring about 1-2.1 cm3 were kept in RNAlater solution and stored at -80 degrees C until use. Receptor libraries were prepared by multiplex PCR. Sequencing instrument: Illumina HiSeq 2500. TCRbeta libraries were constructed through three rounds of nested PCR with primers (Table S4) according to protocols adapted from ARM-PCR. Before sequencing, PCR products in the 200-500 bp range were cut out of the gel and cleaned up using the QIAquick gel extraction kit. Per the authors' processing: Trimmomatic was used to clean the reads, FLASH merged the cleaned reads into complete CDR3 sequences, and MiTCR assigned the sequences to V(D)J germline segments. Clonal diversity was computed as the inverse Simpson's index with VDJtools. Productive reads were defined as in-frame sequences without a premature stop codon. TCRdb cleaned the public reads at Q25 with fastp, built clones with MiXCR and kept in-frame beta chains. Rows merge per CDR3 protein into single entries with the most common DNA and genes. The V and J calls reflect TCRdb's pipeline rather than the authors' work. The sample contains some 95,000 distinct CDR3 sequences, 75% to 85% of them found a single time. The biggest ten clones account for around 30% of the sample.

The sequence was collected from a man in his fifties or sixties with small cell lung cancer. In this chain, TRBV6-1 is recombined with TRBJ1-6; the D gene is not confidently resolved. Sequenced input: distant non-tumor lung tissue. The DNA reads TGTATCAGCAGAGGGCACGATAATTCACCCCTCCACTTT. Its protein is CISRGHDNSPLHF.